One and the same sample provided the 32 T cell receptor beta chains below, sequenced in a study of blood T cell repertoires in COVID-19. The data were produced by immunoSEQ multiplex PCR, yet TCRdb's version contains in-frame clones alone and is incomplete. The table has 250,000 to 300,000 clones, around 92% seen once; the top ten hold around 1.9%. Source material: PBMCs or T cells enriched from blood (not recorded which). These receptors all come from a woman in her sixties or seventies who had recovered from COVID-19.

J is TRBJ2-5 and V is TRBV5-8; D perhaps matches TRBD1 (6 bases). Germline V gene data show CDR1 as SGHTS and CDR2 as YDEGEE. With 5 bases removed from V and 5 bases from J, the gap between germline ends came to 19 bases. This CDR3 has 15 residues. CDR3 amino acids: CASRITGGQWETQYF. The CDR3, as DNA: TGTGCCAGCAGAATAACCGGTGGACAGTGGGAGACCCAGTACTTC.

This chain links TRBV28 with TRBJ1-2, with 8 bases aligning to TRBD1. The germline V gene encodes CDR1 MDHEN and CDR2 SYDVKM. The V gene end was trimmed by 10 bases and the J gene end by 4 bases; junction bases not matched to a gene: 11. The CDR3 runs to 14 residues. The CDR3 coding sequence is TGTGCCACTGATGGACAGGGACTTTTCTATGGCTACACCTTC. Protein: CATDGQGLFYGYTF.

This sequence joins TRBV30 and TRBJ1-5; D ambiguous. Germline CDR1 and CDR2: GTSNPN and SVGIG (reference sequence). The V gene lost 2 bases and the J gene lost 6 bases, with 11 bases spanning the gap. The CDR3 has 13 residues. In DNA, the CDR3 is TGTGCCTGGAGTCCCGGGTTCGGTCAGCCCCAGCATTTT. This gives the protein CAWSPGFGQPQHF.

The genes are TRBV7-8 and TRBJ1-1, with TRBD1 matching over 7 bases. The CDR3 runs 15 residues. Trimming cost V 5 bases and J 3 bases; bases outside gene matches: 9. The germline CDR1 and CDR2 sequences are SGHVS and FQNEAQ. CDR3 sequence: CASSPRGGVYTEAFF. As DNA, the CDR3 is TGTGCCAGCAGCCCACGAGGGGGCGTTTACACTGAAGCTTTCTTT.

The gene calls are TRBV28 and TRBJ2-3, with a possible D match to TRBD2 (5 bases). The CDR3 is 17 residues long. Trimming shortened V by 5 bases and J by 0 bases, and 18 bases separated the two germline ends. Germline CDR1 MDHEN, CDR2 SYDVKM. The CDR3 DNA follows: TGTGCCAGCAGTGCCCTGCGGGCAATGGCTAGCACAGATACGCAGTATTTT. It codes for CASSALRAMASTDTQYF. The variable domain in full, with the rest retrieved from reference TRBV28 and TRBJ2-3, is DVKVTQSSRYLVKRTGEKVFLECVQDMDHENMFWYRQDPGLGLRLIYFSYDVKMKEKGDIPEGYSVSREKKERFSLILESASTNQTSMYLCASSALRAMASTDTQYFGPGTRLTVL.

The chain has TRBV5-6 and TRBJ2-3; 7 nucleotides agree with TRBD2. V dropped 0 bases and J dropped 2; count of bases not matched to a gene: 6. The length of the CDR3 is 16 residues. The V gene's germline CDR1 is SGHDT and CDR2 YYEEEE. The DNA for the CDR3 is TGTGCCAGCAGCTTGGGAGGACTAGGTTACACAGATACGCAGTATTTT. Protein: CASSLGGLGYTDTQYF.

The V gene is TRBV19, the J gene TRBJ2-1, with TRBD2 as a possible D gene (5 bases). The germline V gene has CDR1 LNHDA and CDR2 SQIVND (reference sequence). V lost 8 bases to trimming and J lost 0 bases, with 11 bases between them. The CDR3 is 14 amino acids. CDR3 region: CASRGGYSYNEQFF. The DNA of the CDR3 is TGTGCCAGTCGAGGAGGCTACTCCTACAATGAGCAGTTCTTC.

The CDR3 sequence is CSASRDHSGTYNEQFF. The CDR3 region has the DNA TGCAGTGCTAGTCGGGACCATAGCGGCACCTACAATGAGCAGTTCTTC. This rearrangement joins TRBV20-1 to TRBJ2-1; D may be TRBD2 (6 bases). Germline V gene lookup returns CDR1 DFQATT and CDR2 SNEGSKA (reference sequence). Deletions cut 3 bases from V and 2 bases from J, with 17 bases between. This CDR3 region has 16 residues.

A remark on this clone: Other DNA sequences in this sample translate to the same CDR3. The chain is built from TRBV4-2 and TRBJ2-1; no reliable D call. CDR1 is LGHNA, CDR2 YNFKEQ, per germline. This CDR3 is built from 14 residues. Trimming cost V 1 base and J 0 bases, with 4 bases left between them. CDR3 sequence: CASSQGSSYNEQFF. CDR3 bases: TGTGCCAGCAGCCAAGGTAGCTCCTACAATGAGCAGTTCTTC.

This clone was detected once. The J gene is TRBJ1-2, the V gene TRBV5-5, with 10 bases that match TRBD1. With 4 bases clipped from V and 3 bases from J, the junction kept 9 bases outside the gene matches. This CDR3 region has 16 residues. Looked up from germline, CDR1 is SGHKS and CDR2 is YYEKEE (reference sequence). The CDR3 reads CASSHTPGQGHYGYTF. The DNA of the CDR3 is TGTGCCAGCAGCCATACTCCGGGACAGGGGCACTATGGCTACACCTTC.

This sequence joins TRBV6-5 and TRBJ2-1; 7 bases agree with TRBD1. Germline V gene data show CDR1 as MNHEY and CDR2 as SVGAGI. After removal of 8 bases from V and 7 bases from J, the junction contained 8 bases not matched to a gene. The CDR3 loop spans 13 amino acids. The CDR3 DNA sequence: TGTGCCAGCGGGGAAAACAGGGGAAATGAGCAGTTCTTC. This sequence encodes CASGENRGNEQFF.

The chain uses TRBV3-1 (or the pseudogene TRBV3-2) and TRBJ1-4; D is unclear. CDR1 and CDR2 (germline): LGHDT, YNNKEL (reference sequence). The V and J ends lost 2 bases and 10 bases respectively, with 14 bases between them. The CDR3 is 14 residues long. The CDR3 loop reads CASSQTVSRGKLFF. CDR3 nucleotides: TGTGCCAGCAGCCAAACGGTTTCTCGGGGAAAACTGTTTTTT.

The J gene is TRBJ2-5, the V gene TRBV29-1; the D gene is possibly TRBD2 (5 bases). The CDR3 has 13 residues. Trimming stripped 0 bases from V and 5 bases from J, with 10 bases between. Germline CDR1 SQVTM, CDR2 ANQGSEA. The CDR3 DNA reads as TGCAGCGTTGAAGAGTCCCCGGGGGAGACCCAGTACTTC. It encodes CSVEESPGETQYF.

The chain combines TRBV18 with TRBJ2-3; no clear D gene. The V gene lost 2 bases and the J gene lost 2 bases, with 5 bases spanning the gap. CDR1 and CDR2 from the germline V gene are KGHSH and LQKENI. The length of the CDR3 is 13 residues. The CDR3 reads CASSPIVTDTQYF. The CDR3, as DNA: TGTGCCAGCTCACCAATCGTCACAGATACGCAGTATTTT.

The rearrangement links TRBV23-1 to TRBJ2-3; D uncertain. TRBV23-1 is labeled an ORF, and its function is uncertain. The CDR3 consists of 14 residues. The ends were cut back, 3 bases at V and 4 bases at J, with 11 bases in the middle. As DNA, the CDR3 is TGCGCCAGCAGTCATCGCAGTCCCGCAGATACGCAGTATTTT. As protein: CASSHRSPADTQYF.

Here the CDR3 reads CAVTGLAMNTGELFF. The CDR3 DNA is TGTGCGGTGACTGGTTTGGCGATGAACACCGGGGAGCTGTTTTTT. The chain links TRBV6-5 to TRBJ2-2; no firm D call. Germline loops: CDR1 MNHEY, CDR2 SVGAGI. The CDR3 is made up of 15 amino acids.

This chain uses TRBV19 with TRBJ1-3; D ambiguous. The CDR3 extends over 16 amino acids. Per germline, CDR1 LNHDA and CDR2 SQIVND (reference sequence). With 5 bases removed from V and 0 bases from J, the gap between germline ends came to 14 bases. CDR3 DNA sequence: TGTGCCAGTAGTCTCTCGGCCGGGAGCTCTGGAAACACCATATATTTT. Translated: CASSLSAGSSGNTIYF.

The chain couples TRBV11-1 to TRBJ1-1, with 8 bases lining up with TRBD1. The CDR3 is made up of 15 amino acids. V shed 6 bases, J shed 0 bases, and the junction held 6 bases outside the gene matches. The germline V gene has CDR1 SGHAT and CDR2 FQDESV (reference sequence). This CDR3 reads CASSSQGVLNTEAFF. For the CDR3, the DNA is TGTGCCAGCAGTTCACAGGGGGTACTGAACACTGAAGCTTTCTTT.

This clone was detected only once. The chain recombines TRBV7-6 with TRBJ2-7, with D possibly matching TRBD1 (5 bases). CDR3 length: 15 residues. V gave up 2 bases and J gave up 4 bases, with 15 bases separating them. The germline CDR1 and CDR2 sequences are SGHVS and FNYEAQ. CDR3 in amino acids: CASSLQGSGLYEQYF. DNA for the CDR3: TGTGCCAGCAGCTTACAGGGTTCGGGTCTTTACGAGCAGTACTTC.

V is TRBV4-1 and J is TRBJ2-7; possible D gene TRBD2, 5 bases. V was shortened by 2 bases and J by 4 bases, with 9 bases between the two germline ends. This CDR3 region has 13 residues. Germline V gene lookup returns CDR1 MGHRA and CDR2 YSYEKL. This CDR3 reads CASSQTSGYEQYF. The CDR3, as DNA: TGCGCCAGCAGCCAAACAAGCGGTTACGAGCAGTACTTC.

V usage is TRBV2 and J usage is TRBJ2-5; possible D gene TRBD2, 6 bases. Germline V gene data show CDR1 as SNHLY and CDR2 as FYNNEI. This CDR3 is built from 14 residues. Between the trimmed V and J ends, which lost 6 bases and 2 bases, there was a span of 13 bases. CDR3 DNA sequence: TGTGCCAGCAGGCCGGGAGTGGGGCAAGAGACCCAGTACTTC. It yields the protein CASRPGVGQETQYF.

The CDR3 coding sequence is TGTGCCAGCAGTGAGTTACAGGGTTACACTGAAGCTTTCTTT. Protein sequence: CASSELQGYTEAFF. The chain is built from TRBV2 and TRBJ1-1, with TRBD1 as a possible D gene (6 bases). CDR1 and CDR2 from the germline V gene are SNHLY and FYNNEI. V gave up 3 bases and J gave up 3 bases, with 11 bases separating them. CDR3 length: 14 amino acids.

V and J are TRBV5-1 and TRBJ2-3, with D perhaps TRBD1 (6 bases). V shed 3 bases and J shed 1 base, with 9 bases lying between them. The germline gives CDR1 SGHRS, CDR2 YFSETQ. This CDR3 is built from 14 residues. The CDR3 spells CASSSGAGTDTQYF. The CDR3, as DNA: TGCGCCAGCAGCTCAGGGGCAGGCACAGATACGCAGTATTTT.

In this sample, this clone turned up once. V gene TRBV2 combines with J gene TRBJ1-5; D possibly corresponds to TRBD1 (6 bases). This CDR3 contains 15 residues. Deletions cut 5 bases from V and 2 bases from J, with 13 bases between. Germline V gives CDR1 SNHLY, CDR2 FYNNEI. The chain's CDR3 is CASSNAGAGNQPQHF. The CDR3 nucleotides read TGTGCCAGCAGTAATGCAGGGGCAGGCAATCAGCCCCAGCATTTT.

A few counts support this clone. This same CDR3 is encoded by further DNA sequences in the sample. DNA of the CDR3: TGTGCCAGTAGCCCGGGACTCCCCAACACCGGGGAGCTGTTTTTT. Its translation is CASSPGLPNTGELFF. The chain carries TRBV19 and TRBJ2-2; the D gene is possibly TRBD2 (6 bases). There are 15 residues in the CDR3. V was pared by 6 bases and J by 2 bases, with 13 bases between. Germline V lookup: CDR1 LNHDA, CDR2 SQIVND (reference sequence).

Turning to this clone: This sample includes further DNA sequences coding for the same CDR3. The CDR3 DNA sequence: TGTGCCAGCAGTTTTAGCGGGAGCTCCTACGAGCAGTACTTC. Amino acids: CASSFSGSSYEQYF. This chain joins TRBV28 and TRBJ2-7, with 9 nucleotides matching TRBD2. CDR3 length equals 14 residues. The germline CDR1 and CDR2 sequences are MDHEN and SYDVKM. Trimming took 3 bases from V and 0 from J; bases not matched to a gene: 0.

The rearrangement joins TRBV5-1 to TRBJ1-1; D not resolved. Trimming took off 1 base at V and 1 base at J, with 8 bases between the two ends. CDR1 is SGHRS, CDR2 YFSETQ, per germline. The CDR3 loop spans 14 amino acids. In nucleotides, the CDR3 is TGCGCCAGCAGCTTGAAGGCAGGGAACACTGAAGCTTTCTTT. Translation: CASSLKAGNTEAFF.

CDR3 bases: TGTGCCAGCAGCGACCAAAGGACTAGCGGGAGGATTTACAATGAGCAGTTCTTC. This sequence encodes CASSDQRTSGRIYNEQFF. V is TRBV7-9 and J is TRBJ2-1, with TRBD2 identical over 14 bases. The CDR3 loop spans 18 amino acids. The V segment lost 5 bases and the J segment 4 bases; nucleotides outside the gene matches: 10. Germline loops: CDR1 SEHNR, CDR2 FQNEAQ (reference sequence). Supplemented by reference TRBV7-9 and TRBJ2-1, the full variable domain reads DTGVSQNPRHKITKRGQNVTFRCDPISEHNRLYWYRQTLGQGPEFLTYFQNEAQLEKSRLLSDRFSAERPKGSFSTLEIQRTEQGDSAMYLCASSDQRTSGRIYNEQFFGPGTRLTVL.

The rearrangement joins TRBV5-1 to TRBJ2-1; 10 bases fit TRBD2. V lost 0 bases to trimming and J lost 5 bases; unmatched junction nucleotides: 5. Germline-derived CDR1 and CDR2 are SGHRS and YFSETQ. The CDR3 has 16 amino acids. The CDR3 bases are TGCGCCAGCAGCTTGGGAACTAGCGGGATAAACAATGAGCAGTTCTTC. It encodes CASSLGTSGINNEQFF.

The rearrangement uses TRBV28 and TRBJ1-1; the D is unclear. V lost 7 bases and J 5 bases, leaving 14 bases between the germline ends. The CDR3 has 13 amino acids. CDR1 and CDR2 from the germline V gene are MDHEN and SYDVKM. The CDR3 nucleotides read TGTGCCAGCACCGTAGACGAGAGGACTGAAGCTTTCTTT. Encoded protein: CASTVDERTEAFF.

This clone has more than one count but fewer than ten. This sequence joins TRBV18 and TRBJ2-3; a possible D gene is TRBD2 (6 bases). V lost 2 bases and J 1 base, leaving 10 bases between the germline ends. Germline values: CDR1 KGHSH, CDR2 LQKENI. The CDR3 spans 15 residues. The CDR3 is CASSPGTGGTDTQYF. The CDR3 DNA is TGTGCCAGCTCACCAGGGACTGGGGGCACAGATACGCAGTATTTT.

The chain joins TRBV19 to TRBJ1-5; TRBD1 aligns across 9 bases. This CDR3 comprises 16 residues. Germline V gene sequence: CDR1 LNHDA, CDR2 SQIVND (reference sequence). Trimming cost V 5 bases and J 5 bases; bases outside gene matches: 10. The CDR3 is CASSQISNRGHQPQHF. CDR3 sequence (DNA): TGTGCCAGTAGTCAAATCTCAAACAGGGGGCATCAGCCCCAGCATTTT.